This passage covers 7 T cell receptor beta chains from one sample sequenced in a study of OX40 agonist ivuxolimab in advanced cancers. Libraries came from the immunoSEQ multiplex PCR assay. TCRdb carries this immuneACCESS record with in-frame sequences only. Its versions omit some clonotypes, under half of them owing to an unresolved V gene in the studies checked, with the rest unexplained. The sample table records about 30,000 clones; 80% to 85% of these occur just once. Together, the top ten hold roughly a fifth of the sample. The sequencing used CD4+ or CD8+ T cells sorted from blood, collected in a trial of the OX40 agonist ivuxolimab. The source is an adult with an advanced solid tumor such as melanoma, head and neck, liver or kidney cancer.

J is TRBJ1-2 and V is TRBV7-8, with a possible D match to TRBD1 (5 bases). Between the trimmed V and J ends, which lost 0 bases and 8 bases, there was a span of 16 bases. CDR3 length: 15 residues. CDR1 is SGHVS, CDR2 FQNEAQ, per germline. CDR3 residues: CASSLAGGDLEGYTF. The CDR3, as DNA: TGTGCCAGCAGCTTAGCGGGGGGGGATCTGGAGGGCTACACCTTC.

CDR3 sequence: CASSDPGSSGVAYTF. CDR3 in DNA: TGTGCCAGCAGTGACCCCGGTAGTTCGGGCGTGGCCTACACCTTC. V is TRBV2 and J is TRBJ1-2; D remains unclear. The V gene lost 3 bases and the J gene lost 10 bases, with 21 bases spanning the gap. The germline gives CDR1 SNHLY, CDR2 FYNNEI. CDR3 length: 15 amino acids.

A single count supports this clone. V usage is TRBV6-5 and J usage is TRBJ2-1, with D perhaps TRBD1 (5 bases). CDR1 and CDR2 (germline): MNHEY, SVGAGI. This CDR3 is 11 amino acids long. The V gene lost 6 bases and the J gene lost 9 bases, with 9 bases spanning the gap. The CDR3 loop is CASRAGLEQFF. CDR3 nucleotides: TGTGCCAGCAGGGCAGGGCTTGAGCAGTTCTTC.

The chain joins TRBV10-3 to TRBJ2-1, with 7 nucleotides matching TRBD2. There are 15 residues in the CDR3. The V gene's germline CDR1 is ENHRY and CDR2 SYGVKD. The V gene end was trimmed by 0 bases and the J gene end by 5 bases; junction bases not matched to a gene: 4. The CDR3 nucleotides read TGTGCCATCAGTGAGTCCCGGGAGGTCGACAATGAGCAGTTCTTC. This codes for CAISESREVDNEQFF.

The chain combines TRBV27 with TRBJ1-6; D remains ambiguous. The CDR3 runs to 14 residues. CDR1 is MNHEY, CDR2 SMNVEV, per germline (reference sequence). Trimming cost V 7 bases and J 1 base, with 8 bases left between them. CDR3 region: CASKPGSYNSPLHF. CDR3 nucleotide sequence: TGTGCCAGCAAACCCGGATCCTATAATTCACCCCTCCACTTT.

This clone was counted between two and nine times. The chain joins TRBV6-1 to TRBJ2-3, with TRBD2 matching over 7 bases. V dropped 2 bases and J dropped 3; count of bases not matched to a gene: 5. The CDR3 length is 15 residues. Germline values: CDR1 MNHNS, CDR2 SASEGT. The CDR3 nucleotides read TGTGCCAGCAGTGAAATCGGGGGAGGGACAGATACGCAGTATTTT. This sequence encodes CASSEIGGGTDTQYF.

The chain is built from TRBV30 and TRBJ1-1; TRBD1 agrees at 9 bases. V dropped 8 bases and J dropped 6; count of bases not matched to a gene: 7. The germline V gene encodes CDR1 GTSNPN and CDR2 SVGIG (reference sequence). This CDR3 comprises 12 residues. The CDR3: CAVRDRDPEAFF. The DNA of the CDR3 is TGTGCCGTCCGGGACAGGGACCCTGAAGCTTTCTTT.